The sequence of this T cell receptor beta chain was determined in a study of human T cells and chemical hapten exposure. V was trimmed by 2 bases and J by 5 bases, leaving 6 bases between them. CDR1 SNHLY and CDR2 FYNNEI come from the germline V gene. The CDR3 totals 12 residues. TCRdb re-derived calls from the RACE reads in MiXCR, one entry per CDR3 protein. This sample has more than 100,000 distinct CDR3 sequences, with approximately 15% found just once. Described time point: pre-sensitization, week 0. Treatment reported: therapeutic diphenylcyclopropenone sensitization with weekly scalp DPC. The origin of this receptor is a woman between 18 and 29 years old with alopecia areata. Some clones in this sample may be carry-over from other donors' samples. This rearrangement joins TRBV2 to TRBJ1-1; D gene unclear. Material: whole blood, obtained in connection with sensitization to the hapten diphenylcyclopropenone (DPC). This CDR3 reads CASSELWTEAFF. The CDR3 coding sequence is TGTGCCAGCAGTGAATTATGGACTGAAGCTTTCTTT.